The 5 T cell receptor beta chains in this list originate from one sample, sequenced in a study of PD-1 blockade in classical Hodgkin lymphoma. Sequencing was performed with immunoSEQ multiplex PCR; in TCRdb, only in-frame clones are kept and a portion is missing. The profile shows roughly 92,000 clones, around nine tenths of them singletons. Every one of the patients relapsed after autologous stem cell transplantation (brentuximab vedotin exposure was variable). The sequenced sample was peripheral blood mononuclear cells (PBMCs), obtained at baseline. The receptors shown here come from a human donor with classical Hodgkin lymphoma.

The V call is TRBV27, the J call TRBJ1-5, with D unclear. Germline loops: CDR1 MNHEY, CDR2 SMNVEV (reference sequence). CDR3 length equals 14 residues. V lost 6 bases to trimming and J lost 0 bases, with 9 bases between them. The CDR3 DNA sequence: TGTGCCAGCAGCCCAAGGGATAGCAATCAGCCCCAGCATTTT. It codes for CASSPRDSNQPQHF.

This sequence joins TRBV28 and TRBJ1-4; 7 nucleotides match TRBD1. Germline V gene sequence: CDR1 MDHEN, CDR2 SYDVKM. Losses at the gene ends were 8 bases for V and 4 bases for J; bases not matched to a gene: 4. The CDR3 length is 13 residues. CDR3 DNA sequence: TGTGCCAGCTTAGGGGACAGTAATGAAAAACTGTTTTTT. This translates into CASLGDSNEKLFF.

The chain combines TRBV7-9 with TRBJ1-3; D unresolved. From germline, CDR1 is SEHNR and CDR2 FQNEAQ (reference sequence). The V end was cut by 0 bases, the J end by 10 bases, with 13 bases between. The CDR3 covers 14 residues. The CDR3 sequence is CASSLASAARTIYF. In DNA, the CDR3 is TGTGCCAGCAGCTTAGCCTCGGCTGCGAGGACCATATATTTT.

This clone was detected a few times. The chain links TRBV28 to TRBJ1-2; D may be TRBD1 (6 bases). CDR1 and CDR2 (germline): MDHEN, SYDVKM. V lost 7 bases, J lost 7 bases, and 19 bases lay in between. This CDR3 is 14 amino acids long. CDR3 nucleotides: TGTGCCAGCATATACCAAGGGGGAGTGTCTGGCTACACCTTC. Its protein product is CASIYQGGVSGYTF.

The chain joins TRBV2 to TRBJ2-2; D is perhaps TRBD1 (6 bases). The CDR3 covers 13 residues. V was shortened by 5 bases and J by 6 bases, with 10 bases between the two germline ends. Germline loops: CDR1 SNHLY, CDR2 FYNNEI. The CDR3 here is CASSLTGSGELFF. CDR3 coding DNA: TGTGCCAGCAGTCTTACAGGGTCCGGGGAGCTGTTTTTT.